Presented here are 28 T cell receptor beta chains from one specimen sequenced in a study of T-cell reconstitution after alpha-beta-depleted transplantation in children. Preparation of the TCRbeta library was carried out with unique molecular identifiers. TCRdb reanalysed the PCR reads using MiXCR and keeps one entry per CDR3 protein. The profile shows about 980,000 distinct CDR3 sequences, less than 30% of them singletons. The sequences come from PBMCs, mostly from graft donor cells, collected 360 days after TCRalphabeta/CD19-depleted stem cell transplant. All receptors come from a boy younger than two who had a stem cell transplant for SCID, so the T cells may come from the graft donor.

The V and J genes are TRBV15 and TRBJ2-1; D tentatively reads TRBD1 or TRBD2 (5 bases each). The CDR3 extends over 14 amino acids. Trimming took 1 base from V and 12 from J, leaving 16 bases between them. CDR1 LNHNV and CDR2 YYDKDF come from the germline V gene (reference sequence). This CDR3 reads CATSRGDSRGPQFF. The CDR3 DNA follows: TGTGCCACCAGCAGAGGGGATTCACGGGGACCGCAGTTCTTC.

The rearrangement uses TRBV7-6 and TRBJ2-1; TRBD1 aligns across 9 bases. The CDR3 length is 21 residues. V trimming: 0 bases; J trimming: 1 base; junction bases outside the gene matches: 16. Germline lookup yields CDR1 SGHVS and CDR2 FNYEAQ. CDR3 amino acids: CASSLAIIWVHRGRSYNEQFF. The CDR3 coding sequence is TGTGCCAGCAGCTTAGCGATCATTTGGGTGCACAGGGGGCGTTCCTACAATGAGCAGTTCTTC.

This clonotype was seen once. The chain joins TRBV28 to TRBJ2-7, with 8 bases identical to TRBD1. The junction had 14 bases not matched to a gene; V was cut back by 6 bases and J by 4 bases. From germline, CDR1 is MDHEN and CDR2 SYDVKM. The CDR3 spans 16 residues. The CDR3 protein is CASRTLSGQGLYEQYF. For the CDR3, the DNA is TGTGCCAGCAGGACCTTATCCGGACAGGGTTTATACGAGCAGTACTTC.

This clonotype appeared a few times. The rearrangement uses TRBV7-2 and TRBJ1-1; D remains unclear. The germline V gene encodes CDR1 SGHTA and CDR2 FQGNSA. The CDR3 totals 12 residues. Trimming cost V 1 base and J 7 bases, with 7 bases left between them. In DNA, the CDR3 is TGTGCCAGCAGCTTAGTCTGGAGTGAAGCTTTCTTT. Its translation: CASSLVWSEAFF.

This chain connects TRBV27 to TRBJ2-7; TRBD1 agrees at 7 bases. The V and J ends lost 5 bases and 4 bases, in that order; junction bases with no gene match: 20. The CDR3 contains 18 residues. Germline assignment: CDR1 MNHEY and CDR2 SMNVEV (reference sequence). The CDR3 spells CASSPSLGDSPLGYEQYF. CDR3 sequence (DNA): TGTGCCAGCAGTCCCTCTCTGGGGGACAGTCCCCTTGGGTACGAGCAGTACTTC.

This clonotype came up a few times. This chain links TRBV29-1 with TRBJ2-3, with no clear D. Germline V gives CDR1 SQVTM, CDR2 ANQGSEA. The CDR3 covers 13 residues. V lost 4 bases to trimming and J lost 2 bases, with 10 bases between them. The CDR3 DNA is TGCAGCGTTGTAGGGCAAGACACAGATACGCAGTATTTT. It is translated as CSVVGQDTDTQYF.

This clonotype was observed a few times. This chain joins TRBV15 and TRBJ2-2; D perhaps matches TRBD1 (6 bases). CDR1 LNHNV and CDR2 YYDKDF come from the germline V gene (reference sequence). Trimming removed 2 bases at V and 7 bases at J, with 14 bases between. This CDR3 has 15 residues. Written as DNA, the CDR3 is TGTGCCACCAGCAGAAACAGGGAACGGGACGGGGAGCTGTTTTTT. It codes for CATSRNRERDGELFF.

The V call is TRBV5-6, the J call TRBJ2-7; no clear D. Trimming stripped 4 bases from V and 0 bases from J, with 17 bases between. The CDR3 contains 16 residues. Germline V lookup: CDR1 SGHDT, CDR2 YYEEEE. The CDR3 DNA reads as TGTGCCAGCAGCCGAGGCCTCGGGTTAAGCTCCTACGAGCAGTACTTC. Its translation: CASSRGLGLSSYEQYF.

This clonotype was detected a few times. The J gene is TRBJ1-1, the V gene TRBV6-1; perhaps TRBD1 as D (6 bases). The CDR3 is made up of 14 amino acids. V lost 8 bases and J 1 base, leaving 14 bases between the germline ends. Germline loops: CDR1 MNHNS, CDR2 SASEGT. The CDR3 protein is CASAPTGRNTEAFF. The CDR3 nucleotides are TGTGCCAGCGCCCCAACAGGGCGGAACACTGAAGCTTTCTTT.

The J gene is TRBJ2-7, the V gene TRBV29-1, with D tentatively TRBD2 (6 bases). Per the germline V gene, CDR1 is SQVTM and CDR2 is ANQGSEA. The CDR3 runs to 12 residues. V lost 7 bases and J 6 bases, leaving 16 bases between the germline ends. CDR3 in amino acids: CSAGTGVGEQYF. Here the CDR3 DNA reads TGCAGCGCCGGAACGGGGGTTGGCGAGCAGTACTTC.

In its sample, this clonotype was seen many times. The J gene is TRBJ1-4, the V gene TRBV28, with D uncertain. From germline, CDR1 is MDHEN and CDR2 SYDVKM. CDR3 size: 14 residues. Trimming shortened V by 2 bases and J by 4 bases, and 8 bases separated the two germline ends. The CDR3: CASSLAQVNEKLFF. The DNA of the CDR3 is TGTGCCAGCAGTTTAGCCCAGGTTAATGAAAAACTGTTTTTT.

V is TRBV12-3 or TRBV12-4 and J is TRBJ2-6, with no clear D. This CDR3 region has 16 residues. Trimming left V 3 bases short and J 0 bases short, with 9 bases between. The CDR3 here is CASSFPSHSGANVLTF. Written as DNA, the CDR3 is TGTGCCAGCAGTTTCCCCTCCCACTCTGGGGCCAACGTCCTGACTTTC.

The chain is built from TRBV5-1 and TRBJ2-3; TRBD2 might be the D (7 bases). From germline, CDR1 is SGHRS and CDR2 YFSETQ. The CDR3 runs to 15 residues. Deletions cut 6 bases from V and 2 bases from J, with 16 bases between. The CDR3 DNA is TGCGCCAGCACCGCCAGGCGGGGGCTCACAGATACGCAGTATTTT. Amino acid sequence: CASTARRGLTDTQYF.

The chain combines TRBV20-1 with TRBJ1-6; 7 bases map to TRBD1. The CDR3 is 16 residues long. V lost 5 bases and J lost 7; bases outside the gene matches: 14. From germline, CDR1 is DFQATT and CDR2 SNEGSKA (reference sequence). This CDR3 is CSAQTGPLKRNSPLHF. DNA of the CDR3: TGCAGTGCTCAGACAGGGCCACTAAAACGGAATTCACCCCTCCACTTT.

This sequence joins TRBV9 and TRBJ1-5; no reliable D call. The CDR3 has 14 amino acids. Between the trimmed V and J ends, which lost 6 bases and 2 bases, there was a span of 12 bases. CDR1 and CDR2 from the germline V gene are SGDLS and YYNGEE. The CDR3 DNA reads TGTGCCAGCAACATGGCAGGTGGCAATCAGCCCCAGCATTTT. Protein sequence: CASNMAGGNQPQHF.

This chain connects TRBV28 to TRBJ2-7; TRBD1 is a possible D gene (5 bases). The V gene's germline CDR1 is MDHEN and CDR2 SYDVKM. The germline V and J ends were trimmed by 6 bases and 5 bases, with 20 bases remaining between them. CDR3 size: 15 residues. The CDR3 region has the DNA TGTGCCAGCAGCCCAAGGCTGGCAGGGTACAACGAGCAGTACTTC. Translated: CASSPRLAGYNEQYF.

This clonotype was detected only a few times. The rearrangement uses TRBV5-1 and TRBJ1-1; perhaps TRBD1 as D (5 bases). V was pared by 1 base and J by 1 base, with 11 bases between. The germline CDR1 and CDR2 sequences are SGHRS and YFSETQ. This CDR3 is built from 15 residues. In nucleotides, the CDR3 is TGCGCCAGCAGCTTGTTAGAGGGGCCGAACACTGAAGCTTTCTTT. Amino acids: CASSLLEGPNTEAFF.

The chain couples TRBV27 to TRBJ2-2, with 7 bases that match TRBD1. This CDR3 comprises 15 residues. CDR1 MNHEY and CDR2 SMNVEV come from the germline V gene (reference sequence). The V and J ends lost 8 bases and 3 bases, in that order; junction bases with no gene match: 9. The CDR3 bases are TGTGCCAGCGGCAAACAGGGGCAATACACCGGGGAGCTGTTTTTT. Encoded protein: CASGKQGQYTGELFF.

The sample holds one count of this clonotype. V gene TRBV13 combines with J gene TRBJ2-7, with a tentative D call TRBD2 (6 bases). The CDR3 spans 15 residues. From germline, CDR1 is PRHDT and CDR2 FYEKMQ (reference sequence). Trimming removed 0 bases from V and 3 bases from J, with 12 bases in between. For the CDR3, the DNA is TGTGCCAGCAGCTTAGGGACTAGAAGAAGCTACGAGCAGTACTTC. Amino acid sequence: CASSLGTRRSYEQYF.

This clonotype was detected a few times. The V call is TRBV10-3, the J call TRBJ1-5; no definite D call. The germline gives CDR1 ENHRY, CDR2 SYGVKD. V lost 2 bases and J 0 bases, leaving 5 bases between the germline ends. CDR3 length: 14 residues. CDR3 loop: CAISETASNQPQHF. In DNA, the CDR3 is TGTGCCATCAGTGAGACAGCTAGCAATCAGCCCCAGCATTTT.

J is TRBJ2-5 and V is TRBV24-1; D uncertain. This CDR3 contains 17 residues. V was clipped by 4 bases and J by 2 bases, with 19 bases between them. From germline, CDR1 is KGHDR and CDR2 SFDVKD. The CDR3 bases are TGTGCCACCAGTGACTGCCGTAGGGCCGAGAAACAAGAGACCCAGTACTTC. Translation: CATSDCRRAEKQETQYF.

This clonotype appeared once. The CDR3 nucleotides read TGTGCCAGCAGTTCGGGGGCGAAGCCTAAAGAGACCCAGTACTTC. It specifies CASSSGAKPKETQYF. V and J are TRBV28 and TRBJ2-5; D is tentatively TRBD1 or TRBD2 (6 bases each). This CDR3 comprises 15 residues. Germline V gene data show CDR1 as MDHEN and CDR2 as SYDVKM. The V end was cut by 4 bases, the J end by 3 bases, with 15 bases between.

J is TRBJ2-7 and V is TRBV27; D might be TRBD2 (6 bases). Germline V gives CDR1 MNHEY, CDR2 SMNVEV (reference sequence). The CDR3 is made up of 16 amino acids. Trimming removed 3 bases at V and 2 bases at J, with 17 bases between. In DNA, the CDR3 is TGTGCCAGCAGTTTTATTGGAGGGGCGCGTGCCTACGAGCAGTACTTC. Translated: CASSFIGGARAYEQYF.

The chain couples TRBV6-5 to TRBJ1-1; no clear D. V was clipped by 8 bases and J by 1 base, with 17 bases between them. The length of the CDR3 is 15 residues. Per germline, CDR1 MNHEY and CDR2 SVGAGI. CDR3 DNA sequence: TGTGCCAGCCGGAACTACAGAAAGGGGAACACTGAAGCTTTCTTT. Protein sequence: CASRNYRKGNTEAFF.

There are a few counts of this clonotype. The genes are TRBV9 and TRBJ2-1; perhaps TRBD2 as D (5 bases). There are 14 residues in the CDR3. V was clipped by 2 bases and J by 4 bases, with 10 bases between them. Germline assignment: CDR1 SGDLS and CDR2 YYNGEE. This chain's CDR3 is CASSVRDNYNEQFF. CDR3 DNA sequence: TGTGCCAGCAGCGTGAGGGATAATTACAATGAGCAGTTCTTC.

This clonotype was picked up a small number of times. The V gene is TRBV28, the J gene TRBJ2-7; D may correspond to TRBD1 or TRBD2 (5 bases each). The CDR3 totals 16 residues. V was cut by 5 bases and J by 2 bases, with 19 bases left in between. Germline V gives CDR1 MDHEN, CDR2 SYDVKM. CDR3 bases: TGTGCCAGCAGTCTAACCCGACCGGGGCTCACCTACGAGCAGTACTTC. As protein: CASSLTRPGLTYEQYF.

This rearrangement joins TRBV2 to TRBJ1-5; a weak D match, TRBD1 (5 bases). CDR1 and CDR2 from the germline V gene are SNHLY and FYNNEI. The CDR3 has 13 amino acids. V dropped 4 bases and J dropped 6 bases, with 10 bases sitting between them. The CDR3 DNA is TGTGCCAGCAGTGCTGAAGGGGCTCAGCCCCAGCATTTT. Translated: CASSAEGAQPQHF.

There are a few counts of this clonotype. CDR3 protein: CASSTRGQETQYF. CDR3 coding DNA: TGTGCCAGCAGTACGAGAGGTCAAGAGACCCAGTACTTC. The chain couples TRBV7-9 to TRBJ2-5, with D uncertain. V lost 6 bases and J lost 2, with 10 bases in between. The CDR3 runs to 13 residues. CDR1 SEHNR and CDR2 FQNEAQ come from the germline V gene (reference sequence).